A single sample is the source of the 23 T cell receptor beta chains below, sequenced in a study of cytotoxic CD8 clonotypes in ibrutinib-treated CLL. Assay: immunoSEQ multiplex PCR; the TCRdb copy retains only in-frame clones and omits some. The table shows fewer than 400,000 clones, with about 64% occurring only once. The sample was PBMCs, taken after 36 months of ibrutinib treatment. The receptors were sampled from a human donor with chronic lymphocytic leukemia.

The chain joins TRBV19 to TRBJ1-2; 9 bases agree with TRBD1. The CDR3 has 16 amino acids. Trimming cost V 2 bases and J 4 bases; bases outside gene matches: 8. Per the germline V gene, CDR1 is LNHDA and CDR2 is SQIVND (reference sequence). The CDR3 loop reads CASSILGQGGFYGYTF. The CDR3 DNA reads as TGTGCCAGTAGTATACTGGGACAGGGAGGGTTCTATGGCTACACCTTC. Drawing the rest from reference TRBV19 and TRBJ1-2, the complete variable domain is DGGITQSPKYLFRKEGQNVTLSCEQNLNHDAMYWYRQDPGQGLRLIYYSQIVNDFQKGDIAEGYSVSREKKESFPLTVTSAQKNPTAFYLCASSILGQGGFYGYTFGSGTRLTVV.

The chain combines TRBV9 with TRBJ2-2; D is possibly TRBD2 (6 bases). CDR3 length: 17 amino acids. From germline, CDR1 is SGDLS and CDR2 YYNGEE. V was pared by 0 bases and J by 3 bases, with 15 bases between. This CDR3 reads CASSVATSGVYTGELFF. The CDR3 nucleotides read TGTGCCAGCAGCGTAGCTACGTCGGGGGTTTACACCGGGGAGCTGTTTTTT. The full variable domain, with the rest looked up from reference TRBV9 and TRBJ2-2, is DSGVTQTPKHLITATGQRVTLRCSPRSGDLSVYWYQQSLDQGLQFLIQYYNGEERAKGNILERFSAQQFPDLHSELNLSSLELGDSALYFCASSVATSGVYTGELFFGEGSRLTVL.

This chain uses TRBV19 with TRBJ1-6, with 7 bases matching TRBD1. Trimming removed 6 bases from V and 5 bases from J; junction bases left unmatched: 7. The CDR3 loop spans 15 amino acids. Looked up from germline, CDR1 is LNHDA and CDR2 is SQIVND (reference sequence). CDR3 region: CASRWGDRDNSPLHF. The DNA of the CDR3 is TGTGCCAGTAGATGGGGAGACAGGGATAATTCACCCCTCCACTTT.

The V gene is TRBV11-2, the J gene TRBJ2-1, with TRBD2 matching 8 bases. CDR3 size: 13 residues. The junction had 7 bases not matched to a gene; V was cut back by 0 bases and J by 15 bases. Germline loops: CDR1 SGHAT, CDR2 FQNNGV. Here the CDR3 DNA reads TGTGCCAGCAGCTTAGAGTGGGGGACTAGTCCGTTCTTC. Its translation: CASSLEWGTSPFF.

This sequence joins TRBV6-5 and TRBJ2-1, with D unclear. From germline, CDR1 is MNHEY and CDR2 SVGAGI. The CDR3 extends over 15 amino acids. V was trimmed by 5 bases and J by 9 bases, leaving 20 bases between them. The CDR3 region has the DNA TGTGCCAGCAGTCCAGCCCCCACCGGCCGGTTTGAGCAGTTCTTC. This encodes CASSPAPTGRFEQFF.

The chain couples TRBV7-3 to TRBJ2-7, with D perhaps TRBD2 (5 bases). Trimming cost V 5 bases and J 3 bases, with 11 bases left between them. The germline CDR1 and CDR2 sequences are SGHTA and FQGTGA. CDR3 size: 13 residues. CDR3 sequence (DNA): TGTGCCAGCAGCCCGGCGGGCATCTACGAGCAGTACTTC. As protein: CASSPAGIYEQYF.

The chain uses TRBV11-2 and TRBJ1-1, with 8 positions matching TRBD1. Germline trimming cut 1 base from V and 4 bases from J; bases unmatched to any gene: 2. The CDR3 consists of 14 residues. Germline V gives CDR1 SGHAT, CDR2 FQNNGV. CDR3 in DNA: TGTGCCAGCAGCTTAGCAGGGGGCGGCACTGAAGCTTTCTTT. As protein: CASSLAGGGTEAFF.

The V and J genes are TRBV10-3 and TRBJ2-7; no clear D. The V end was cut by 8 bases, the J end by 3 bases, with 8 bases between. CDR1 and CDR2 (germline): ENHRY, SYGVKD. CDR3 length equals 11 residues. The CDR3 DNA sequence: TGTGCCATCGCGATAGGCTACGAGCAGTACTTC. Residues: CAIAIGYEQYF.

The chain carries TRBV10-1 and TRBJ2-1; TRBD2 matches at 7 bases. Trimming removed 4 bases from V and 6 bases from J; junction bases left unmatched: 6. This CDR3 comprises 14 residues. CDR1 and CDR2 (germline): WNHNN, SYGVQD (reference sequence). Written as DNA, the CDR3 is TGCGCCAGCAGTGGTGCGGGGGTCGGCAATGAGCAGTTCTTC. Translated: CASSGAGVGNEQFF.

The chain recombines TRBV5-6 with TRBJ2-7, with D perhaps given as TRBD1 or TRBD2 (6 bases each). CDR3 length: 15 residues. The germline V gene has CDR1 SGHDT and CDR2 YYEEEE. With 2 bases removed from V and 7 bases from J, the gap between germline ends came to 19 bases. CDR3 sequence reads: CASSFPEGGRLEQYF. The CDR3 DNA sequence: TGTGCCAGCAGCTTCCCGGAGGGGGGCCGTCTTGAGCAGTACTTC. Together with reference TRBV5-6 and TRBJ2-7, the CDR3 gives the full variable domain: DAGVTQSPTHLIKTRGQQVTLRCSPKSGHDTVSWYQQALGQGPQFIFQYYEEEERQRGNFPDRFSGHQFPNYSSELNVNALLLGDSALYLCASSFPEGGRLEQYFGPGTRLTVT.

The chain couples TRBV21-1 to TRBJ2-7; the tabulated D call, TRBD2, remains unverified against the DNA. TRBV21-1 is a known pseudogene. This CDR3 comprises 15 residues. The CDR3 region has the DNA TGTGCCCACGAAGTAGCGGGGGGGAAGTTCTACGAGCAGTACTTC. This encodes CAHEVAGGKFYEQYF.

J is TRBJ1-1 and V is TRBV2; 7 nucleotides line up with TRBD1. The germline V gene encodes CDR1 SNHLY and CDR2 FYNNEI. This CDR3 region has 15 residues. After removal of 4 bases from V and 1 base from J, the junction contained 6 bases not matched to a gene. The CDR3 nucleotides are TGTGCCAGCAGTGTGTTGACAGGGCAGAACACTGAAGCTTTCTTT. As protein: CASSVLTGQNTEAFF.

This chain uses TRBV5-1 with TRBJ2-7; TRBD2 agrees at 10 bases. V gave up 1 base and J gave up 5 bases; unmatched junction bases: 6. Germline CDR1 and CDR2: SGHRS and YFSETQ. The CDR3 totals 15 residues. The CDR3 DNA reads TGCGCCAGCAGCTTGCAACTAGCGGGACCCCACGAGCAGTACTTC. This translates into CASSLQLAGPHEQYF.

This clone was seen a few times. The chain combines TRBV9 with TRBJ2-5; D not resolved. Germline CDR1 and CDR2: SGDLS and YYNGEE. This CDR3 spans 14 amino acids. The germline V and J ends were trimmed by 0 bases and 4 bases, with 10 bases remaining between them. The CDR3 DNA reads as TGTGCCAGCAGCGTAGAGGGTTTCGGAGAGACCCAGTACTTC. Translation gives CASSVEGFGETQYF.

The rearrangement joins TRBV4-1 to TRBJ2-7; 7 bases fit TRBD2. The CDR3 consists of 17 residues. CDR1 and CDR2 from the germline V gene are MGHRA and YSYEKL. J was trimmed by 5 bases and V by 1 base; bases with no gene match: 14. DNA for the CDR3: TGCGCCAGCAGCCAAGGGTGGTTGCGGGAAAGCGGGAACGAGCAGTACTTC. This translates into CASSQGWLRESGNEQYF.

The CDR3 region is CASSDEALYEQYF. DNA of the CDR3: TGTGCCAGCAGTGACGAGGCGCTCTACGAGCAGTACTTC. This sequence joins TRBV2 and TRBJ2-7; D is unresolved. V lost 3 bases, J lost 3 bases, and 9 bases lay in between. CDR3 length: 13 residues. The germline CDR1 and CDR2 sequences are SNHLY and FYNNEI.

The V call is TRBV5-1, the J call TRBJ2-7; possibly TRBD1 for D (6 bases). Per the germline V gene, CDR1 is SGHRS and CDR2 is YFSETQ. The CDR3 has 15 amino acids. Trimming left V 3 bases short and J 2 bases short, with 15 bases between. The CDR3 loop is CASSSGQITTYEQYF. The CDR3 region has the DNA TGCGCCAGCAGCTCCGGACAGATAACTACCTACGAGCAGTACTTC.

Concerning this clone: The junction and the germline gene differ at one end; a read error may be behind it. The chain recombines TRBV11-2 with TRBJ2-3, with D unclear. Germline CDR1 and CDR2: SGHAT and FQNNGV. The length of the CDR3 is 14 residues. Written as DNA, the CDR3 is TGTGCCAGCAGCTTAGGGGGTCAGTCTTCTCACCGGCGGTTT. Its protein is CASSLGGQSSHRRF.

A single count supports this clone. The V gene is TRBV7-2, the J gene TRBJ1-4; D not certain. V lost 1 base and J 0 bases, leaving 12 bases between the germline ends. This CDR3 region has 17 residues. Germline-derived CDR1 and CDR2 are SGHTA and FQGNSA. CDR3 coding DNA: TGTGCCAGCAGCTTAGGGTGGCGGGTAGCAACTAATGAAAAACTGTTTTTT. Protein: CASSLGWRVATNEKLFF.

The chain is built from TRBV7-3 and TRBJ1-2, with 10 bases identical to TRBD1. The CDR3 is 14 residues long. Germline V gives CDR1 SGHTA, CDR2 FQGTGA. V shed 4 bases and J 4 bases; nucleotides not matched to a gene: 3. The CDR3: CASSSGQGGYGYTF. The CDR3 region has the DNA TGTGCCAGCAGCTCCGGACAGGGGGGCTATGGCTACACCTTC.

This clone was recorded a few times. The V call is TRBV7-3, the J call TRBJ2-3, with TRBD2 matching 8 bases. Germline CDR1 SGHTA, CDR2 FQGTGA. There are 17 residues in the CDR3. Losses at the gene ends were 5 bases for V and 0 bases for J; bases not matched to a gene: 10. The CDR3 sequence: CASSPGLAVTSTDTQYF. The CDR3 nucleotides read TGTGCCAGCAGCCCTGGACTAGCAGTAACTAGCACAGATACGCAGTATTTT. Together with reference TRBV7-3 and TRBJ2-3, the CDR3 gives the full variable domain: GAGVSQTPSNKVTEKGKYVELRCDPISGHTALYWYRQSLGQGPEFLIYFQGTGAADDSGLPNDRFFAVRPEGSVSTLKIQRTERGDSAVYLCASSPGLAVTSTDTQYFGPGTRLTVL.

The CDR3 bases are TGTGCCAGCAGCTTGGGACTAGCGGGACCCCGGACGGCAGATACGCAGTATTTT. This sequence encodes CASSLGLAGPRTADTQYF. The chain links TRBV11-2 to TRBJ2-3; TRBD2 aligns across 13 bases. CDR1 is SGHAT and CDR2 is FQNNGV in the germline V gene. The CDR3 length is 18 residues. V dropped 3 bases and J dropped 4; count of bases not matched to a gene: 10.

The rearrangement links TRBV6-5 to TRBJ2-1, with 12 nucleotides matching TRBD1. Trimming at V came to 2 bases and at J to 8 bases, leaving 7 bases not matched to a gene. The CDR3 runs to 16 residues. Germline V lookup: CDR1 MNHEY, CDR2 SVGAGI. The CDR3 sequence: CASSYGDRGPRYEQFF. CDR3 DNA sequence: TGTGCCAGCAGTTACGGGGACAGGGGGCCGAGATATGAGCAGTTCTTC.